This T cell receptor beta chain originates from a study of T cells after yellow fever vaccination. Using its own MiXCR run on the 5' RACE reads, TCRdb lists one record per CDR3 protein. The repertoire holds approximately 31,000 distinct CDR3 sequences, with 8% to 11% as singletons. This clonotype has a count of ten or more. One junction end does not reproduce the germline sequence, and a read error may be involved. Study-level findings and limits: Clones from primary vaccination mostly reappeared after the booster (less than 98% CD4, approximately 88% CD8).

The CDR3 contains 14 residues. Germline CDR1 ENHRY, CDR2 SYGVKD. This chain connects TRBV10-3 to TRBJ2-3; D tentatively reads TRBD1 or TRBD2 (6 bases each). Specimen: PBMCs, either bulk or a sorted T-cell subset (CD4+, CD8+, memory, or dextramer-sorted; not recorded which), collected around 15 days after the first yellow fever vaccination. This receptor was identified in a man aged 18-30 years who received the YFV17D yellow fever vaccine. CDR3 bases: TGTGCCACCAGTCAAGGGGGGCCCACAGATACGCAGTATTTT. Translation: CATSQGGPTDTQYF.